Listed below are T cell receptor beta chains from one sample, sequenced in a study of blood T cell repertoires in COVID-19. Sequencing was performed with immunoSEQ multiplex PCR; in TCRdb, only in-frame clones are kept and a portion is missing. The sample contains about 130,000 clones, around 79% of which appear only once. The specimen was peripheral blood. These TCRs come from a woman in her sixties or seventies with COVID-19, enrolled during active disease. Each CDR3 is given with its conserved first and last residue. Each record gives: clone size, D gene, J gene, V gene, CDR3 DNA, CDR3 protein. The D gene is left open where the match is weak. A row's size may be missing; if present it is once, few, many or a size class.

clone_size: NA
d_call: TRBD1
j_call: TRBJ1-2
v_call: TRBV3-1/TRBV3-2
cdr3_nt: TGTGCCAGCAGCCTTGGACAGGCCGCCGGCTACACCTTC
cdr3_aa: CASSLGQAAGYTF

clone_size: NA
d_call: TRBD1
j_call: TRBJ1-4
v_call: TRBV5-1
cdr3_nt: TGCGCCAGCAGCTCCGGGACAGGGGCGTCAAATGAAAAACTGTTTTTT
cdr3_aa: CASSSGTGASNEKLFF

clone_size: few
d_call: NA
j_call: TRBJ2-2
v_call: TRBV21-1
cdr3_nt: TGTGCCAGCACCACCCTGGCAGGGCTAAACACCGGGGAGCTGTTTTTT
cdr3_aa: CASTTLAGLNTGELFF

clone_size: NA
d_call: TRBD2
j_call: TRBJ2-1
v_call: TRBV7-2
cdr3_nt: TGTGCCAGCAGCCCGACTAGCTATTACAATGAGCAGTTCTTC
cdr3_aa: CASSPTSYYNEQFF

clone_size: once
d_call: TRBD1
j_call: TRBJ1-2
v_call: TRBV5-6
cdr3_nt: TGTGCCAGCAGCCCCGGCCAACAGGGGAACTATGGCTACACCTTC
cdr3_aa: CASSPGQQGNYGYTF

clone_size: NA
d_call: TRBD2
j_call: TRBJ2-7
v_call: TRBV5-1
cdr3_nt: TGCGCCAGCAGCTTTGGGGCGGGGGGAGACGAGCAGTACTTC
cdr3_aa: CASSFGAGGDEQYF

clone_size: NA
d_call: TRBD2
j_call: TRBJ2-2
v_call: TRBV5-1
cdr3_nt: TGCGCCAGCAGCATGACTAGCGGGGGGGTATCCCCGAACACCGGGGAGCTGTTTTTT
cdr3_aa: CASSMTSGGVSPNTGELFF

clone_size: few
d_call: NA
j_call: TRBJ2-3
v_call: TRBV29-1
cdr3_nt: TGCAGCGTTGTCTGGGGAGCAGATACGCAGTATTTT
cdr3_aa: CSVVWGADTQYF

clone_size: once
d_call: NA
j_call: TRBJ1-3
v_call: TRBV3-1/TRBV3-2
cdr3_nt: TGTGCCAGCAGCCAACAACCTACCCTCCTGAGCACCTCTGGAAACACCATATATTTT
cdr3_aa: CASSQQPTLLSTSGNTIYF

clone_size: few
d_call: NA
j_call: TRBJ1-2
v_call: TRBV7-9
cdr3_nt: TGTGCCAGCAGCTTTGGCAGGGCGGACTATGGCTACACCTTC
cdr3_aa: CASSFGRADYGYTF